This TCR beta chain appears in the sequencing data of a study of molecular identifiers for immune sequencing clone quantification (dated by TCRdb to the late 2010s). With regard to the full study: For a replicate experiment, the RNA from either approximately 20,000 or 100,000 naive CD8 T cells was divided into five aliquots, and four of those aliquots went on to sequencing. This methods study used CD8 T cells to benchmark TCR RNA copy counting and molecular-identifier clustering-based TCR repertoire sequencing (MIDCIRS).

The CDR3, from cysteine to phenylalanine, totals 13 residues. Solely the CDR3 DNA is kept, with 39 bases framed from the first base. V and J lose 3 bases and 4 bases, and a span of 9 bases separates them. Based on the germline V gene, the CDR1 and CDR2 sequences are SGDLS and YYNGEE. On the study overall, not on this receptor specifically: Spiked-in Jurkat TCR RNA equal to a single cell's worth was reported to be detectable even within 1,200,000 naive CD8 T cells. The naive libraries included spiked-in Jurkat TCR RNA (fewer than eleven copies' worth), and this RNA is not part of the donor repertoire. In CMV-specific effector cells, over 99% of molecules were held by clones above 20 RNA copies, whereas under 1% of molecules were held by such clones in naive cells. Highly expanded clone sizes could be underestimated if identical TCR molecules share a barcode. When barcode sub-clustering was omitted, TCR diversity was inflated by chimeric consensus sequences, with chimeras reaching as high as 47%. Modeling gave about 3.3 recovered TCR RNA copies per cell versus 7.5 to 10 by digital PCR, implying around 30% capture efficiency.

This clonotype was observed many times. This receptor's antigen is unknown. Qualities for individual bases were not recorded, and no much larger clone is one base off. Libraries of naive CD8 T cells were built from anywhere between about 18,000 and 1,000,000 sorted cells, with 10%, 30% or 50% of the purified RNA used. On a BD FACSAria II, naive CD8 T cells were FACS-sorted as CD8+CD4-CCR7+CD45RA+ and collected into RLT Plus buffer. Nine to eleven TCR copies' worth of Jurkat RNA were spiked into about 19,000-1,100,000 naive CD8 T cell samples to test detection sensitivity. CD8 T cells were enriched using RosetteSep CD8+ T Cell Enrichment Cocktail and Ficoll-Paque, and the enriched cells then underwent ACK red cell lysis. Library creation used PCR. The sequencing machine was an Illumina HiSeq 4000. Bulk TCR libraries were prepared as previously described, using TCR primers listed in Table S5. Purification of total RNA was performed with the Qiagen AllPrep DNA/RNA kit. Reads from multiple sequencing runs of the same library were pooled before analysis. In the source study's methods: Only reads with exact TCR constant sequence were kept, trimmed to 150 nt, and grouped by their 12-nt molecular barcodes. Reads within each barcode group were sub-clustered using a 15% Levenshtein threshold, and quality-weighted consensus sequences were constructed for each RNA molecule. Non-functional sequences were discarded, and so were lower-count sequences lying one edit away from another sequence. On the basis of fitting two negative binomial distributions, barcode sub-clusters with fewer than 20% of the maximum read count were discarded. TCRdb reanalyzed the raw reads on its own, using fastp at Q25 for trimming and MiXCR for clone calling, and kept in-frame beta chains. Each CDR3 protein appears once, grouped with its most common genes and DNA. It is TCRdb's table, rather than the study itself, that gives the V and J calls and clone size. Here the sample has roughly 71,000 distinct CDR3 sequences; approximately 17% occur a single time. The ten top clones hold roughly 1.4% of the sample.

The rearrangement combines TRBV9 with TRBJ2-3, with no D gene named confidently. The source is a human donor in good health. Some libraries in this study had Jurkat cell RNA spiked in. Sequences were obtained from naive CD8+ T cells from blood, with Jurkat cell RNA spiked in. The sample's cell subset or site label is to be understood as: FACS-sorted CD8+CD4-CCR7+CD45RA+ naive T cells. In nucleotides, the sequence is TGTGCCAGCAGCGGTCCTCTCGCAGATACGCAGTATTTT. It translates as CASSGPLADTQYF.